The source of this T cell receptor beta chain is a study of cytomegalovirus exposure and HLA in healthy donors. The study's findings and limits: Later on, analysis showed that most CMV-associated TCR beta chains appeared to be HLA-restricted.

The CDR3 is 12 amino acids. Germline V gene sequence: CDR1 MNHEY, CDR2 SVGAGI. Trimming took 11 bases from V and 7 from J; bases not matched to a gene: 6. Both 60 Vbeta primers and 13 Jbeta primers went into the PCR. Repertoires were generated with immunoSEQ multiplex PCR, while TCRdb's copy carries only in-frame clones and drops some. The repertoire holds 75,000 to 100,000 clones, with approximately 75% as singletons. Regarding this clone: What it binds is unknown.

The sequencing sample was made of PBMCs. V usage is TRBV6-5 and J usage is TRBJ1-4, with 8 bases fitting TRBD1. The origin of this receptor is a woman aged 70-85 years in good health and CMV-seropositive. The CDR3: CASGQGAEKLFF. CDR3 bases: TGTGCCTCCGGACAGGGCGCTGAAAAACTGTTTTTT.